This T cell receptor beta chain was profiled in a study of T cell repertoires in cytomegalovirus infection. TCRdb reprocessed the reads via MiXCR and lists one record per CDR3 protein. The data hold roughly 190,000 distinct CDR3 sequences, with roughly 9.8% observed a single time. The length of the CDR3 is 16 residues. Trimming cost V 5 bases and J 2 bases, with 16 bases left between them. This clonotype has a count of ten or more. Sequenced material: PBMCs. This sequence joins TRBV12-3 or TRBV12-4 and TRBJ1-5; D perhaps matches TRBD1 (5 bases). This sequence was found in a human donor in good health (CMV status not recorded). Some clones in this sample may be carry-over from other donors' samples. The CDR3 sequence is CASSPIGGKGNQPQHF. As DNA, the CDR3 is TGTGCCAGCAGTCCCATTGGGGGAAAAGGCAATCAGCCCCAGCATTTT.